These T cell receptor beta chains were read from a single sample in a study of blood T cells in healthy people across ages. TCRdb reprocessed the 5' RACE reads via MiXCR and lists one record per CDR3 protein. The table lists about a million distinct CDR3 sequences, roughly 47% of them singletons, with roughly a fifth in the top ten. Sample: blood. These receptors came from a woman in her fifties or sixties in good health. CDR3s include the opening cysteine and the closing phenylalanine or tryptophan. A D gene is named only where the DNA matches it firmly. A clone size is listed for some rows: how often the clone was seen (once, few, many), or a class if it is expanded.

v_call: TRBV3-1; j_call: TRBJ2-5; clone_size: NA; d_call: NA; cdr3_nt: TGTGCCAGCAGCCCCTCCGCAGGGGGGAATGAGCAGTACTTC; cdr3_aa: CASSPSAGGNEQYF
v_call: TRBV6-5; j_call: TRBJ2-3; clone_size: NA; d_call: TRBD2; cdr3_nt: TGTGCCAACAGTAACCCTAGCGGTTATACGCAGTATTTT; cdr3_aa: CANSNPSGYTQYF
v_call: TRBV20-1; j_call: TRBJ1-1; clone_size: NA; d_call: NA; cdr3_nt: TGCAGTGCTAGAGGCCCGAGATGGAGCACTGAAGCTTTCTTT; cdr3_aa: CSARGPRWSTEAFF
v_call: TRBV6-2/TRBV6-3; j_call: TRBJ1-1; clone_size: NA; d_call: NA; cdr3_nt: TGTGCCAGCAGTCGCAGGGTTAACACTGAAGCTTTCTTT; cdr3_aa: CASSRRVNTEAFF
v_call: TRBV20-1; j_call: TRBJ2-3; clone_size: many; d_call: NA; cdr3_nt: TGCAGTGCTAGAGAAGCGGGCAGGGGAGAAGGAACAGATACGCAGTATTTT; cdr3_aa: CSAREAGRGEGTDTQYF
v_call: TRBV12-3/TRBV12-4; j_call: TRBJ2-2; clone_size: NA; d_call: NA; cdr3_nt: TGTGCCAGCAGATCGGACCCGAACACCGGGGAGCTGTTTTTT; cdr3_aa: CASRSDPNTGELFF
v_call: TRBV28; j_call: TRBJ2-5; clone_size: NA; d_call: NA; cdr3_nt: TGTGCCAGCAGTTGGTTTGGCAGACAAGAGACCCAGTACTTC; cdr3_aa: CASSWFGRQETQYF
v_call: TRBV6-5; j_call: TRBJ2-5; clone_size: NA; d_call: TRBD1; cdr3_nt: TGTGCCAGCAGTTACTATCAGGGGGCGGAGACCCAGTACTTC; cdr3_aa: CASSYYQGAETQYF
v_call: TRBV2; j_call: TRBJ2-7; clone_size: NA; d_call: TRBD2; cdr3_nt: TGTGCCAGCAAACTAGCGGGAGTGTTTCTGTACTTC; cdr3_aa: CASKLAGVFLYF
v_call: TRBV28; j_call: TRBJ2-7; clone_size: once; d_call: TRBD1; cdr3_nt: TGTGCCAGCCTCAGGGGAGGACAGGGGACCCACGAGCAGTACTTC; cdr3_aa: CASLRGGQGTHEQYF
v_call: TRBV20-1; j_call: TRBJ2-7; clone_size: NA; d_call: NA; cdr3_nt: TGCAGTGCTCCCGTGGCCTACGAGCAGTACTTC; cdr3_aa: CSAPVAYEQYF
v_call: TRBV24-1; j_call: TRBJ2-6; clone_size: NA; d_call: NA; cdr3_nt: TGTGCCACCAGTGCGGGGACGATCTCTGGGGCCAACGTCCTGACTTTC; cdr3_aa: CATSAGTISGANVLTF
v_call: TRBV3-1; j_call: TRBJ2-5; clone_size: NA; d_call: NA; cdr3_nt: TGTGCCAGCAGAGATGGGCTAGGACACACCTACAATGAGCAGTACTTC; cdr3_aa: CASRDGLGHTYNEQYF
v_call: TRBV3-1; j_call: TRBJ1-2; clone_size: few; d_call: NA; cdr3_nt: TGTGCCAGCAGCCAGGGTCCACAGAGCCCCTATGGCTACACCTTC; cdr3_aa: CASSQGPQSPYGYTF
v_call: TRBV11-2; j_call: TRBJ2-1; clone_size: NA; d_call: TRBD1; cdr3_nt: TGTGCCAGCAGCTTAGATCCCGCGACAGGGGTCAATGAGCAGTTCTTC; cdr3_aa: CASSLDPATGVNEQFF
v_call: TRBV28; j_call: TRBJ1-2; clone_size: NA; d_call: NA; cdr3_nt: TGTGCCAGCAGTTTCAACCCCGCAGGGACACAAGGCTACACCTTC; cdr3_aa: CASSFNPAGTQGYTF
v_call: TRBV29-1; j_call: TRBJ1-5; clone_size: NA; d_call: TRBD1; cdr3_nt: TGCAGCGTCCGGACAGGGCCGTTCAATCAGCCCCAGCATTTT; cdr3_aa: CSVRTGPFNQPQHF
v_call: TRBV4-1; j_call: TRBJ1-1; clone_size: NA; d_call: NA; cdr3_nt: TGCGCCAGCAGCCATCCGCCTTTGGGCGCTGAAGCTTTCTTT; cdr3_aa: CASSHPPLGAEAFF
v_call: TRBV6-1; j_call: TRBJ1-4; clone_size: few; d_call: NA; cdr3_nt: TGTGCCAGCAGTGCATATTTACAGACTAATGAAAAACTGTTTTTT; cdr3_aa: CASSAYLQTNEKLFF
v_call: TRBV12-3/TRBV12-4; j_call: TRBJ2-7; clone_size: NA; d_call: NA; cdr3_nt: TGTGCCAGCAGTGCCCCTAGGCCACTCTACGAGCAGTACTTC; cdr3_aa: CASSAPRPLYEQYF
v_call: TRBV4-1; j_call: TRBJ2-1; clone_size: NA; d_call: TRBD2; cdr3_nt: TGCGCCAGCAGCCAAGGGACTAGCGGGAGAACCTACAATGAGCAGTTCTTC; cdr3_aa: CASSQGTSGRTYNEQFF
v_call: TRBV20-1; j_call: TRBJ1-2; clone_size: few; d_call: NA; cdr3_nt: TGCAGTGCTGACCGGGACGGAGGAGGCTATGGCTACACCTTC; cdr3_aa: CSADRDGGGYGYTF
v_call: TRBV6-5; j_call: TRBJ1-2; clone_size: NA; d_call: TRBD1; cdr3_nt: TGTGCCAGCAGTTACTCGACTCGGACAGGGCGAGGCTATGGCTACACCTTC; cdr3_aa: CASSYSTRTGRGYGYTF
v_call: TRBV28; j_call: TRBJ1-2; clone_size: NA; d_call: NA; cdr3_nt: TGTGCCAGCCGGGTCCGGGGGCAGGGTGGCTACACCTTC; cdr3_aa: CASRVRGQGGYTF
v_call: TRBV20-1; j_call: TRBJ2-7; clone_size: NA; d_call: TRBD2; cdr3_nt: TGCAGTGACCTAACTAGCGGGAGTCTGAATGAGCAGTACTTC; cdr3_aa: CSDLTSGSLNEQYF
v_call: TRBV20-1; j_call: TRBJ2-7; clone_size: NA; d_call: NA; cdr3_nt: TGCAGTGCCAGTTTGGGGCGTTGCGAGCAGTACTTC; cdr3_aa: CSASLGRCEQYF
v_call: TRBV2; j_call: TRBJ1-1; clone_size: NA; d_call: NA; cdr3_nt: TGTGCCAGCAGTGGTTCTCAGTTCGGAACTGAAGCTTTCTTT; cdr3_aa: CASSGSQFGTEAFF
v_call: TRBV7-9; j_call: TRBJ2-7; clone_size: NA; d_call: TRBD1; cdr3_nt: TGTGCCAGCAGTTCTAGGACAGGCCAACCTTCTTACGAGCAGTACTTC; cdr3_aa: CASSSRTGQPSYEQYF
v_call: TRBV6-1; j_call: TRBJ1-4; clone_size: few; d_call: NA; cdr3_nt: TGTGGGGACATAAATGAAAAACTGTTTTTT; cdr3_aa: CGDINEKLFF